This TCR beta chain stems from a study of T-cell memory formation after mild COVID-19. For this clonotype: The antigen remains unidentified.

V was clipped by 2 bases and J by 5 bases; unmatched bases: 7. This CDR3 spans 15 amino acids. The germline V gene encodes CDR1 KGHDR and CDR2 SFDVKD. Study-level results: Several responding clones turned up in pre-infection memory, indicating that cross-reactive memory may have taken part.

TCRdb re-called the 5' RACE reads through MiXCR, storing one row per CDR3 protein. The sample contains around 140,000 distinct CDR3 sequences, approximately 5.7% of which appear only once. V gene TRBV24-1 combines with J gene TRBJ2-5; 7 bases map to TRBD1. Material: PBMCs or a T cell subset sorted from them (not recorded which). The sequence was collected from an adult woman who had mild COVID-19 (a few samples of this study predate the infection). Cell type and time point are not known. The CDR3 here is CATSDSQGLGETQYF. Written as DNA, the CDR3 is TGTGCCACCAGTGATTCACAGGGGTTAGGGGAGACCCAGTACTTC.